One and the same sample provided the 3 T cell receptor beta chains below, sequenced in a study of T cell repertoires in cytomegalovirus infection. TCRdb called the reads again in MiXCR, with one record for every CDR3 protein. This sample has a few hundred thousand distinct CDR3 sequences; less than 20% occur once, and the top ten carry about 10%. Sequencing input: PBMCs. These receptors all stem from a human donor in good health (CMV status not recorded). Some clones in this sample may be carry-over from other donors' samples.

Many counts were recorded for this clonotype. The chain employs TRBV5-4 and TRBJ1-2; 9 nucleotides match TRBD1. Trimming at V came to 1 base and at J to 6 bases, leaving 7 bases not matched to a gene. CDR3 length: 15 amino acids. Germline values: CDR1 SGHNT, CDR2 YYREEE (reference sequence). The CDR3 DNA is TGTGCCAGCAGCTTGAGGGACAGGGTGGTGAATGGCTACACCTTC. Protein sequence: CASSLRDRVVNGYTF. The full variable domain, completed using reference TRBV5-4 and TRBJ1-2, is ETGVTQSPTHLIKTRGQQVTLRCSSQSGHNTVSWYQQALGQGPQFIFQYYREEENGRGNFPPRFSGLQFPNYSSELNVNALELDDSALYLCASSLRDRVVNGYTFGSGTRLTVV.

The chain combines TRBV27 with TRBJ2-1; TRBD2 aligns across 12 bases. V lost 6 bases and J lost 7; bases outside the gene matches: 7. The length of the CDR3 is 15 residues. Germline V lookup: CDR1 MNHEY, CDR2 SMNVEV (reference sequence). The CDR3 sequence is CASSLKTSGRNEQFF. CDR3 DNA sequence: TGTGCCAGCAGCCTAAAGACTAGCGGGAGAAATGAGCAGTTCTTC.

In this sample, this clonotype turned up many times. The rearrangement links TRBV7-8 to TRBJ1-4, with a weak D call TRBD1 (6 bases). The germline V gene encodes CDR1 SGHVS and CDR2 FQNEAQ. This CDR3 spans 15 amino acids. V was clipped by 4 bases and J by 7 bases, with 16 bases between them. The chain's CDR3 is CASSSTPGGSEKLFF. CDR3 DNA: TGTGCCAGCAGCTCCACACCCGGGGGCAGTGAAAAACTGTTTTTT.